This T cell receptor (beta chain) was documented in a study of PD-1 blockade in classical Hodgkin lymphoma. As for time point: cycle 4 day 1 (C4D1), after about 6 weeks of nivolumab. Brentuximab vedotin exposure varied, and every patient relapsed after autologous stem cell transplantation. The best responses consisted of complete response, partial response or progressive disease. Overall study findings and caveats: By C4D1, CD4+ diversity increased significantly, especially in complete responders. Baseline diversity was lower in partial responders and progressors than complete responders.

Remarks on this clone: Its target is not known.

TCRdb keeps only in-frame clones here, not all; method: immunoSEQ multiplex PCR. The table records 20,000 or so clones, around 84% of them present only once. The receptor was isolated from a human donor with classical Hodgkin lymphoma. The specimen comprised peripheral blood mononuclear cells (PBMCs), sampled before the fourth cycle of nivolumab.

The CDR3 sequence is CASSLAPTGGNYGYTF. For the CDR3, the DNA is TGCGCCAGCAGCTTGGCCCCGACAGGGGGAAACTATGGCTACACCTTC. This chain links TRBV5-1 with TRBJ1-2, with 9 bases that match TRBD1. The CDR3 contains 16 residues. Losses at the gene ends were 0 bases for V and 2 bases for J; bases not matched to a gene: 5. Per germline, CDR1 SGHRS and CDR2 YFSETQ.